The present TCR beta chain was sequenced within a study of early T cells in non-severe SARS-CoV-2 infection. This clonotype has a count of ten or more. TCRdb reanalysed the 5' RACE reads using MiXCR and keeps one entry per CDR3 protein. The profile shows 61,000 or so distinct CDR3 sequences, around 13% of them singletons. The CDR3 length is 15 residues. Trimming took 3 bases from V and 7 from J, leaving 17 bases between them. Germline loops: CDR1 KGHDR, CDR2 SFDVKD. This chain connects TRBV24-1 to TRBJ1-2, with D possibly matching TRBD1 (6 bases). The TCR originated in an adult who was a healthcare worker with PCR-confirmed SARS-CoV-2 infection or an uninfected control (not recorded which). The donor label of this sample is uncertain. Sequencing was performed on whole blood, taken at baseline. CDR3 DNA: TGTGCCACCAGTGATCCATCAGGGGTTAAAGGTGGCTACACCTTC. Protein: CATSDPSGVKGGYTF.